These 31 T cell receptor beta chains were all obtained from the same sample, sequenced in a study of a mutant IDH1 vaccine in newly diagnosed glioma. As to time point: baseline, week 1 (first vaccination visit). The treatment denotes: pre-vaccination baseline after standard-of-care therapy. This table comes from immunoSEQ multiplex PCR, and its TCRdb copy is limited to in-frame clones, with some not included. The top ten hold 7% to 8% of the sample, which has more than 80,000 clones, 83% seen once. Specimen: PBMCs, collected from a glioma patient treated with radiotherapy, temozolomide or both. All receptors come from a woman in her forties or fifties with glioma.

The chain recombines TRBV5-4 with TRBJ1-2, with TRBD1 identical over 11 bases. This CDR3 region has 16 residues. V lost 2 bases and J lost 3; bases outside the gene matches: 6. CDR1 is SGHNT and CDR2 is YYREEE in the germline V gene (reference sequence). CDR3 protein: CASSFGQGAFDYGYTF. CDR3 bases: TGTGCCAGCAGCTTTGGACAGGGGGCGTTTGACTATGGCTACACCTTC.

This clone was recorded only once. The rearrangement uses TRBV19 and TRBJ1-2; unclear D gene. This CDR3 has 13 amino acids. In germline, CDR1 is LNHDA, CDR2 SQIVND (reference sequence). Trimming took off 4 bases at V and 5 bases at J, with 11 bases between the two ends. In DNA form, the CDR3 reads TGTGCCAGTAGTACGTCGGGTCGGTATGGCTACACCTTC. This sequence encodes CASSTSGRYGYTF.

This chain uses TRBV5-1 with TRBJ2-2; the D gene is possibly TRBD1 (5 bases). The CDR3 sequence is 13 residues long. Germline V lookup: CDR1 SGHRS, CDR2 YFSETQ. Trimming cost V 4 bases and J 11 bases, with 15 bases left between them. The CDR3 sequence: CASSGSGYAELFF. The CDR3 nucleotides read TGCGCCAGCAGCGGATCAGGGTATGCTGAGCTGTTTTTT.

This clone came up a few times. The J gene is TRBJ1-6, the V gene TRBV11-2, with D possibly matching TRBD1 (5 bases). The length of the CDR3 is 14 residues. The germline V gene has CDR1 SGHAT and CDR2 FQNNGV. Between the trimmed V and J ends, which lost 5 bases and 4 bases, there was a span of 9 bases. The CDR3 DNA reads as TGTGCCAGCAGCGGGGCACCATATAATTCACCCCTCCACTTT. Its protein product is CASSGAPYNSPLHF.

The chain's CDR3 is CASSLRSGGPAGTQYF. CDR3 nucleotides: TGTGCCAGCAGCTTAAGATCGGGGGGCCCCGCCGGTACGCAGTATTTT. The rearrangement joins TRBV7-2 to TRBJ2-3; D is possibly TRBD2 (7 bases). V lost 2 bases and J 8 bases, leaving 20 bases between the germline ends. The CDR3 has 16 residues. Germline V gene sequence: CDR1 SGHTA, CDR2 FQGNSA.

The genes are TRBV27 and TRBJ1-2; D is perhaps TRBD1 (6 bases). The germline V gene has CDR1 MNHEY and CDR2 SMNVEV (reference sequence). This CDR3 spans 14 amino acids. Trimming cost V 8 bases and J 4 bases, with 17 bases left between them. The CDR3 sequence is CASSTGTSIYGYTF. The CDR3 DNA reads as TGTGCCAGCTCCACAGGGACCTCCATCTATGGCTACACCTTC.

V usage is TRBV18 and J usage is TRBJ2-7, with 12 positions matching TRBD1. V shed 2 bases, J shed 5 bases, and the junction held 4 bases outside the gene matches. The CDR3 is 15 residues long. Germline CDR1 and CDR2: KGHSH and LQKENI. The DNA of the CDR3 is TGTGCCAGCTCACCAGGGACAGGGGGCTATGACGAGCAGTACTTC. Its protein product is CASSPGTGGYDEQYF.

The chain links TRBV14 to TRBJ2-7; D is perhaps TRBD1 (6 bases). Germline V lookup: CDR1 SGHDN, CDR2 FVKESK. Trimming took 4 bases from V and 1 from J, leaving 14 bases between them. There are 15 residues in the CDR3. Here the CDR3 reads CASSPTGTTSYEQYF. CDR3 sequence (DNA): TGTGCCAGCAGCCCCACCGGGACAACTTCCTACGAGCAGTACTTC. The full variable domain, with the rest looked up from reference TRBV14 and TRBJ2-7, is EAGVTQFPSHSVIEKGQTVTLRCDPISGHDNLYWYRRVMGKEIKFLLHFVKESKQDESGMPNNRFLAERTGGTYSTLKVQPAELEDSGVYFCASSPTGTTSYEQYFGPGTRLTVT.

The chain carries TRBV5-6 and TRBJ2-1; 7 bases agree with TRBD2. Germline V lookup: CDR1 SGHDT, CDR2 YYEEEE. The CDR3 is made up of 15 amino acids. The ends lost 0 bases at V and 4 bases at J; junction bases unmatched: 4. In nucleotides, the CDR3 is TGTGCCAGCAGCTTGGTGGCTAGCGGATACAATGAGCAGTTCTTC. Its translation: CASSLVASGYNEQFF.

This chain joins TRBV20-1 and TRBJ1-5; D remains ambiguous. CDR1 and CDR2 from the germline V gene are DFQATT and SNEGSKA (reference sequence). This CDR3 region has 11 residues. The V end lost 3 bases, the J end lost 12 bases, and 12 bases lay between the germline ends. The CDR3 protein is CSASKGRGQHF. For the CDR3, the DNA is TGCAGTGCTAGTAAGGGTCGTGGCCAGCATTTT.

This sequence joins TRBV7-8 and TRBJ2-7, with 8 nucleotides matching TRBD2. Germline V gene lookup returns CDR1 SGHVS and CDR2 FQNEAQ. V lost 1 base and J lost 2; bases outside the gene matches: 16. The CDR3 is 19 residues long. Here the CDR3 reads CASSLGSTGTSLPAYEQYF. CDR3 sequence (DNA): TGTGCCAGCAGCTTAGGAAGTACCGGGACTAGTCTACCTGCCTACGAGCAGTACTTC.

The chain combines TRBV2 with TRBJ2-7; perhaps TRBD1 as D (5 bases). Germline V gene sequence: CDR1 SNHLY, CDR2 FYNNEI. This CDR3 spans 15 amino acids. V lost 2 bases and J lost 5, with 16 bases in between. CDR3 sequence reads: CASSESQGNFDEQYF. The CDR3 region has the DNA TGTGCCAGCAGTGAATCCCAGGGAAATTTCGACGAGCAGTACTTC.

The chain combines TRBV5-1 with TRBJ1-1; D is uncertain. Germline V CDR1 and CDR2: SGHRS, YFSETQ. Between the trimmed V and J ends, which lost 0 bases and 7 bases, there was a span of 10 bases. The CDR3 length is 13 residues. The CDR3 here is CASSLASGSEAFF. Written as DNA, the CDR3 is TGCGCCAGCAGCTTGGCCTCGGGGAGTGAAGCTTTCTTT.

This clone was recorded once. The genes are TRBV18 and TRBJ2-7; D is perhaps TRBD1 (6 bases). Germline V gene sequence: CDR1 KGHSH, CDR2 LQKENI. V lost 4 bases, J lost 3 bases, and 7 bases lay in between. CDR3 length: 12 residues. The CDR3 spells CASSQQGYEQYF. The CDR3 DNA sequence: TGTGCCAGCTCACAACAGGGCTACGAGCAGTACTTC.

The rearrangement joins TRBV5-1 to TRBJ2-1, with D possibly being TRBD1 (6 bases). The V gene lost 0 bases and the J gene lost 6 bases, with 10 bases spanning the gap. The germline CDR1 and CDR2 sequences are SGHRS and YFSETQ. CDR3 length: 14 residues. The chain's CDR3 is CASSLVGRGNEQFF. The CDR3 DNA is TGCGCCAGCAGCTTGGTGGGCAGGGGCAATGAGCAGTTCTTC.

The CDR3 is CASREGQKNTEAFF. DNA for the CDR3: TGTGCCAGCAGGGAGGGACAGAAGAACACTGAAGCTTTCTTT. The J gene is TRBJ1-1, the V gene TRBV6-1; 7 bases are a match to TRBD1. V dropped 6 bases and J dropped 1; count of bases not matched to a gene: 5. The CDR3 length is 14 residues. Germline assignment: CDR1 MNHNS and CDR2 SASEGT.

V usage is TRBV7-6 and J usage is TRBJ1-5; 7 nucleotides align to TRBD1. V lost 5 bases to trimming and J lost 5 bases; unmatched junction nucleotides: 15. The CDR3 runs to 17 residues. Germline V gene sequence: CDR1 SGHVS, CDR2 FNYEAQ. The CDR3 region is CASSPFTGTANYQPQHF. DNA of the CDR3: TGTGCCAGCAGCCCATTTACCGGGACAGCCAACTATCAGCCCCAGCATTTT.

This clone was found once. The V call is TRBV4-2, the J call TRBJ1-2; D is uncertain. V lost 0 bases and J lost 4, with 12 bases in between. CDR1 and CDR2 (germline): LGHNA, YNFKEQ. CDR3 size: 15 residues. The CDR3 loop is CASSQDEAGSYGYTF. For the CDR3, the DNA is TGTGCCAGCAGCCAAGATGAGGCGGGGTCCTATGGCTACACCTTC.

The chain recombines TRBV5-1 with TRBJ2-5; TRBD2 matches at 8 bases. After removal of 0 bases from V and 5 bases from J, the junction contained 3 bases not matched to a gene. This CDR3 is built from 14 residues. The germline CDR1 and CDR2 sequences are SGHRS and YFSETQ. CDR3 in DNA: TGCGCCAGCAGCTTGGCGGGAGGGTACGAGACCCAGTACTTC. It yields the protein CASSLAGGYETQYF.

The chain recombines TRBV10-3 with TRBJ2-3, with 8 bases that match TRBD1. V gave up 5 bases and J gave up 4 bases; unmatched junction bases: 5. Germline V gene data show CDR1 as ENHRY and CDR2 as SYGVKD. This CDR3 spans 14 amino acids. CDR3 residues: CAISYRGQADTQYF. DNA of the CDR3: TGTGCCATCAGTTACAGGGGACAGGCAGATACGCAGTATTTT.

CDR3 sequence reads: CASSLGTGGKLFF. As DNA, the CDR3 is TGTGCCAGCAGTTTAGGGACAGGGGGGAAACTGTTTTTT. The chain uses TRBV27 and TRBJ1-4; 11 bases are shared with TRBD1. The V gene's germline CDR1 is MNHEY and CDR2 SMNVEV (reference sequence). The V and J ends lost 2 bases and 11 bases, in that order; junction bases with no gene match: 1. The CDR3 has 13 amino acids.

This chain joins TRBV5-8 and TRBJ1-5; 9 bases line up with TRBD1. The J segment lost 5 bases and the V segment lost 4 bases, leaving 4 bases of the junction unmatched. The CDR3 extends over 14 amino acids. CDR1 is SGHTS, CDR2 YDEGEE, per germline. As DNA, the CDR3 is TGTGCCAGCAGCGGCGGGACAGGGTATCAGCCCCAGCATTTT. Amino acids: CASSGGTGYQPQHF.

CDR3 region: CASSPTGQAGTEAFF. CDR3 bases: TGTGCCAGCTCACCAACGGGACAGGCGGGGACTGAAGCTTTCTTT. The chain couples TRBV18 to TRBJ1-1; 8 nucleotides line up with TRBD1. From germline, CDR1 is KGHSH and CDR2 LQKENI. V lost 2 bases, J lost 5 bases, and 7 bases stayed unmatched. The CDR3 has 15 residues.

V usage is TRBV27 and J usage is TRBJ2-7; 9 nucleotides align to TRBD1. The CDR3 length is 17 residues. Germline-derived CDR1 and CDR2 are MNHEY and SMNVEV (reference sequence). Trimming removed 5 bases from V and 1 base from J; junction bases left unmatched: 12. This CDR3 reads CASSGVGRTGASYEQYF. DNA for the CDR3: TGTGCCAGCAGTGGGGTTGGAAGGACAGGGGCGTCCTACGAGCAGTACTTC.

The rearrangement uses TRBV9 and TRBJ2-7; D possibly corresponds to TRBD2 (6 bases). The CDR3 length is 14 residues. Trimming took 3 bases from V and 3 from J, leaving 13 bases between them. The germline V gene encodes CDR1 SGDLS and CDR2 YYNGEE. CDR3 in DNA: TGTGCCAGCAGCGGCCGGGACTCCCTCTACGAGCAGTACTTC. It codes for CASSGRDSLYEQYF.

This chain joins TRBV7-9 and TRBJ1-1; TRBD1 aligns across 7 bases. The CDR3 contains 14 residues. CDR1 SEHNR and CDR2 FQNEAQ come from the germline V gene (reference sequence). J was trimmed by 2 bases and V by 7 bases; bases with no gene match: 7. This CDR3 reads CASTTGATNTEAFF. The CDR3 DNA is TGTGCCAGCACCACAGGGGCTACTAACACTGAAGCTTTCTTT. Drawing the rest from reference TRBV7-9 and TRBJ1-1, the complete variable domain is DTGVSQNPRHKITKRGQNVTFRCDPISEHNRLYWYRQTLGQGPEFLTYFQNEAQLEKSRLLSDRFSAERPKGSFSTLEIQRTEQGDSAMYLCASTTGATNTEAFFGQGTRLTVV.

V gene TRBV4-1 combines with J gene TRBJ2-6; TRBD2 matches at 10 bases. V lost 2 bases, J lost 0 bases, and 4 bases stayed unmatched. The CDR3 has 18 residues. Per the germline V gene, CDR1 is MGHRA and CDR2 is YSYEKL. CDR3 nucleotides: TGCGCCAGCAGCCAAATACTAGCGGGGACCTCTGGGGCCAACGTCCTGACTTTC. It translates to CASSQILAGTSGANVLTF.

This sequence joins TRBV2 and TRBJ1-1; unclear D gene. CDR1 and CDR2 from the germline V gene are SNHLY and FYNNEI. The germline V and J ends were trimmed by 4 bases and 0 bases, with 6 bases remaining between them. This CDR3 comprises 13 residues. This CDR3 reads CASSARMNTEAFF. DNA of the CDR3: TGTGCCAGCAGTGCTAGGATGAACACTGAAGCTTTCTTT.

This rearrangement joins TRBV19 to TRBJ2-1; 8 nucleotides agree with TRBD1. This CDR3 comprises 15 residues. With V trimmed by 0 bases and J by 7 bases, 5 bases remained unmatched. Germline V gene sequence: CDR1 LNHDA, CDR2 SQIVND (reference sequence). The DNA for the CDR3 is TGTGCCAGTAGTATAGACCGGGACAGGATTAATGAGCAGTTCTTC. It codes for CASSIDRDRINEQFF.

V gene TRBV6-5 combines with J gene TRBJ2-7; perhaps TRBD1 as D (5 bases). Germline V lookup: CDR1 MNHEY, CDR2 SVGAGI. Trimming stripped 0 bases from V and 0 bases from J, with 6 bases between. The CDR3 is made up of 14 amino acids. For the CDR3, the DNA is TGTGCCAGCAGTTACTCAGACAGCTCCTACGAGCAGTACTTC. Encoded protein: CASSYSDSSYEQYF.

The genes are TRBV19 and TRBJ1-3, with D unclear. Trimming pared 3 bases from V and 0 bases from J, leaving 12 bases between. This CDR3 spans 16 amino acids. CDR1 LNHDA and CDR2 SQIVND come from the germline V gene (reference sequence). The CDR3 spells CASSMGVRSSGNTIYF. Here the CDR3 DNA reads TGTGCCAGTAGTATGGGTGTAAGGTCCTCTGGAAACACCATATATTTT.